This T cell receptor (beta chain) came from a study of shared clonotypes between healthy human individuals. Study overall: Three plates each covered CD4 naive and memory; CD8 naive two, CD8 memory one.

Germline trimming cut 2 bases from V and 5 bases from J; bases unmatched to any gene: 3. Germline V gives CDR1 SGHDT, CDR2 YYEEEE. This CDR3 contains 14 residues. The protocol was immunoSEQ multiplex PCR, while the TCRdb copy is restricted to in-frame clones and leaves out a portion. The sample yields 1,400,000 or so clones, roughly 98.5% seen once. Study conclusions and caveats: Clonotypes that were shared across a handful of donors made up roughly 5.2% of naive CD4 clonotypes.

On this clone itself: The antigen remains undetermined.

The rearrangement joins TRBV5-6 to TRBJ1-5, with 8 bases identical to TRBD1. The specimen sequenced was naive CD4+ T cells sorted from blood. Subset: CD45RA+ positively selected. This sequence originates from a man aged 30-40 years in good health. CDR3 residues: CASSLSTGDQPQHF. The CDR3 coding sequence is TGTGCCAGCAGCTTATCGACAGGGGATCAGCCCCAGCATTTT.